These T cell receptor beta chains were read from a single sample in a study of blood T cell repertoires in COVID-19. Here immunoSEQ multiplex PCR was the method, and the copy in TCRdb shows in-frame clones only, minus some. The sample lists approximately 160,000 clones, over 70% occurring once. Material: peripheral blood. These receptors came from a woman over 75 with active or convalescent COVID-19. The CDR3 runs from the conserved cysteine through the conserved F or W. A D gene is named only where the DNA matches it firmly. The size field is filled for only some rows; it gives once, few, many or a size class.

j_gene | abundance | v_gene | d_gene | CDR3aa | CDR3nt
TRBJ2-7 | . | TRBV21-1 | . | CASSKAVIADEQYF | TGTGCCAGCAGCAAAGCGGTTATAGCGGACGAGCAGTACTTC
TRBJ2-2 | . | TRBV27 | . | CASSLLTGNTGELFF | TGTGCCAGCAGTTTATTGACAGGGAACACCGGGGAGCTGTTTTTT
TRBJ1-2 | . | TRBV7-2 | . | CASSLTGGSNYGYTF | TGTGCCAGCAGCCTAACGGGGGGGAGTAACTATGGCTACACCTTC
TRBJ1-6 | . | TRBV6-5 | . | CASSRQAPYNSPLHF | TGTGCCAGCAGCCGACAGGCTCCCTATAATTCACCCCTCCACTTT
TRBJ2-1 | few | TRBV7-2 | TRBD2 | CASRLAGGMDEQFF | TGTGCCAGCAGGTTAGCGGGGGGGATGGATGAGCAGTTCTTC
TRBJ1-1 | once | TRBV7-9 | . | CASSLELTANTEAFF | TGTGCCAGCAGCTTAGAGCTGACAGCGAACACTGAAGCTTTCTTT
TRBJ1-4 | . | TRBV3-1/TRBV3-2 | . | CASSQEGRPEKLFF | TGTGCCAGCAGCCAAGAGGGCAGACCAGAAAAACTGTTTTTT
TRBJ2-7 | . | TRBV13 | . | CASSSTGLTSGEQYF | TGTGCCAGCAGCTCCACGGGACTCACTAGTGGCGAGCAGTACTTC
TRBJ2-6 | . | TRBV18 | TRBD2 | CASSPPTGGPGANVLTF | TGTGCCAGCTCACCACCGACGGGAGGGCCTGGGGCCAACGTCCTGACTTTC
TRBJ1-5 | . | TRBV19 | . | CASSPDGGPLRGQPQHF | TGTGCCAGTAGTCCTGACGGGGGGCCTCTCAGGGGACAGCCCCAGCATTTT
TRBJ2-1 | once | TRBV3-1/TRBV3-2 | . | CASSPTGSYNEQFF | TGTGCCAGCAGCCCGACTGGGTCTTACAATGAGCAGTTCTTC
TRBJ1-1 | . | TRBV10-1 | . | CASRGDKNTEAFF | TGCGCCAGCAGGGGAGACAAAAACACTGAAGCTTTCTTT
TRBJ2-2 | . | TRBV9 | . | CASSVGRSNTGELFF | TGTGCCAGCAGCGTAGGGCGGTCAAACACCGGGGAGCTGTTTTTT
TRBJ1-6 | once | TRBV6-4 | . | CASSDGFSYNSPLHF | TGTGCCAGCAGTGACGGCTTCTCCTATAATTCACCCCTCCACTTT
TRBJ1-2 | . | TRBV5-1 | TRBD1 | CASSWDRTNYGYTF | TGCGCCAGCAGCTGGGACAGGACTAACTATGGCTACACCTTC
TRBJ1-3 | . | TRBV5-1 | . | CASSQGSYSGNTIYF | TGCGCCAGCAGCCAGGGGTCCTACTCTGGAAACACCATATATTTT
TRBJ2-7 | . | TRBV6-5 | . | CASMDSTYEQYF | TGTGCCAGCATGGACAGCACCTACGAGCAGTACTTC
TRBJ1-1 | . | TRBV13 | TRBD1 | CASSLGRTGVNTEAFF | TGTGCCAGCAGCTTAGGACGGACAGGGGTTAACACTGAAGCTTTCTTT
TRBJ1-1 | . | TRBV6-2/TRBV6-3 | . | CASSYARPGHTEAFF | TGTGCCAGCAGTTACGCCCGCCCTGGCCACACTGAAGCTTTCTTT